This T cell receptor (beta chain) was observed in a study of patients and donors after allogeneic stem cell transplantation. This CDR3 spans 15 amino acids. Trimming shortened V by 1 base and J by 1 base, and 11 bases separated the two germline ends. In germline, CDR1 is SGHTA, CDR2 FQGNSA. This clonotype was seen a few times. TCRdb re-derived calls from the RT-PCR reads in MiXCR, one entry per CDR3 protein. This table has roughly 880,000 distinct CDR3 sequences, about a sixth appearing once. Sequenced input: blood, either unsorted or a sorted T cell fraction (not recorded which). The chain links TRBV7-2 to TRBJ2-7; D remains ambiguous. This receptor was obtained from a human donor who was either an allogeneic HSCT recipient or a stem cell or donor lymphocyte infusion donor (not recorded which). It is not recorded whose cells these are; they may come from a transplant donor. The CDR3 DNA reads TGTGCCAGCAGCTTAGTTTTGGACCCTTCCTACGAGCAGTACTTC. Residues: CASSLVLDPSYEQYF.